This T cell receptor beta chain was sequenced in a study of low-dose radiotherapy and immunotherapy resistance in tumors. Study overall: The fractionation for Cohort 1 was 0.5 Gy per fraction every 2 weeks, totaling 6.5 Gy. The study gave Cohort 2 1 Gy per fraction every two weeks, totaling 13 Gy over 26 weeks.

Donors, who were enrolled in a single-arm phase I dose-escalation trial, received nivolumab, ipilimumab, aspirin, low-dose cyclophosphamide and low-dose radiotherapy. CDR3 length equals 13 residues. Germline CDR1 LGHNA, CDR2 YSLEER. V lost 4 bases and J 8 bases, leaving 11 bases between the germline ends. This clonotype was found a few times. TRAV- and TRBV-specific primers, spanning alpha and beta chains, primed first-strand cDNA. With a V-primer adapter and a constant-region primer, TCRs were amplified for roughly 20 PCR cycles. mRNA, after isolation, was amplified by in vitro transcription. From the reads, TCRdb called clonotypes with MiXCR, one entry per CDR3 protein. The data show around 11,000 distinct CDR3 sequences, less than 75% seen once.

The chain employs TRBV4-3 and TRBJ1-4; D remains ambiguous. This sequence was found in a human donor with advanced metastatic prostate, ovarian, gallbladder or colorectal cancer (not recorded which). This table probably holds off-target reads from a library built for another chain. CDR3: CASSPRAREKLFF. The CDR3 DNA reads TGCGCCAGCAGCCCCCGCGCCCGAGAAAAACTGTTTTTT.